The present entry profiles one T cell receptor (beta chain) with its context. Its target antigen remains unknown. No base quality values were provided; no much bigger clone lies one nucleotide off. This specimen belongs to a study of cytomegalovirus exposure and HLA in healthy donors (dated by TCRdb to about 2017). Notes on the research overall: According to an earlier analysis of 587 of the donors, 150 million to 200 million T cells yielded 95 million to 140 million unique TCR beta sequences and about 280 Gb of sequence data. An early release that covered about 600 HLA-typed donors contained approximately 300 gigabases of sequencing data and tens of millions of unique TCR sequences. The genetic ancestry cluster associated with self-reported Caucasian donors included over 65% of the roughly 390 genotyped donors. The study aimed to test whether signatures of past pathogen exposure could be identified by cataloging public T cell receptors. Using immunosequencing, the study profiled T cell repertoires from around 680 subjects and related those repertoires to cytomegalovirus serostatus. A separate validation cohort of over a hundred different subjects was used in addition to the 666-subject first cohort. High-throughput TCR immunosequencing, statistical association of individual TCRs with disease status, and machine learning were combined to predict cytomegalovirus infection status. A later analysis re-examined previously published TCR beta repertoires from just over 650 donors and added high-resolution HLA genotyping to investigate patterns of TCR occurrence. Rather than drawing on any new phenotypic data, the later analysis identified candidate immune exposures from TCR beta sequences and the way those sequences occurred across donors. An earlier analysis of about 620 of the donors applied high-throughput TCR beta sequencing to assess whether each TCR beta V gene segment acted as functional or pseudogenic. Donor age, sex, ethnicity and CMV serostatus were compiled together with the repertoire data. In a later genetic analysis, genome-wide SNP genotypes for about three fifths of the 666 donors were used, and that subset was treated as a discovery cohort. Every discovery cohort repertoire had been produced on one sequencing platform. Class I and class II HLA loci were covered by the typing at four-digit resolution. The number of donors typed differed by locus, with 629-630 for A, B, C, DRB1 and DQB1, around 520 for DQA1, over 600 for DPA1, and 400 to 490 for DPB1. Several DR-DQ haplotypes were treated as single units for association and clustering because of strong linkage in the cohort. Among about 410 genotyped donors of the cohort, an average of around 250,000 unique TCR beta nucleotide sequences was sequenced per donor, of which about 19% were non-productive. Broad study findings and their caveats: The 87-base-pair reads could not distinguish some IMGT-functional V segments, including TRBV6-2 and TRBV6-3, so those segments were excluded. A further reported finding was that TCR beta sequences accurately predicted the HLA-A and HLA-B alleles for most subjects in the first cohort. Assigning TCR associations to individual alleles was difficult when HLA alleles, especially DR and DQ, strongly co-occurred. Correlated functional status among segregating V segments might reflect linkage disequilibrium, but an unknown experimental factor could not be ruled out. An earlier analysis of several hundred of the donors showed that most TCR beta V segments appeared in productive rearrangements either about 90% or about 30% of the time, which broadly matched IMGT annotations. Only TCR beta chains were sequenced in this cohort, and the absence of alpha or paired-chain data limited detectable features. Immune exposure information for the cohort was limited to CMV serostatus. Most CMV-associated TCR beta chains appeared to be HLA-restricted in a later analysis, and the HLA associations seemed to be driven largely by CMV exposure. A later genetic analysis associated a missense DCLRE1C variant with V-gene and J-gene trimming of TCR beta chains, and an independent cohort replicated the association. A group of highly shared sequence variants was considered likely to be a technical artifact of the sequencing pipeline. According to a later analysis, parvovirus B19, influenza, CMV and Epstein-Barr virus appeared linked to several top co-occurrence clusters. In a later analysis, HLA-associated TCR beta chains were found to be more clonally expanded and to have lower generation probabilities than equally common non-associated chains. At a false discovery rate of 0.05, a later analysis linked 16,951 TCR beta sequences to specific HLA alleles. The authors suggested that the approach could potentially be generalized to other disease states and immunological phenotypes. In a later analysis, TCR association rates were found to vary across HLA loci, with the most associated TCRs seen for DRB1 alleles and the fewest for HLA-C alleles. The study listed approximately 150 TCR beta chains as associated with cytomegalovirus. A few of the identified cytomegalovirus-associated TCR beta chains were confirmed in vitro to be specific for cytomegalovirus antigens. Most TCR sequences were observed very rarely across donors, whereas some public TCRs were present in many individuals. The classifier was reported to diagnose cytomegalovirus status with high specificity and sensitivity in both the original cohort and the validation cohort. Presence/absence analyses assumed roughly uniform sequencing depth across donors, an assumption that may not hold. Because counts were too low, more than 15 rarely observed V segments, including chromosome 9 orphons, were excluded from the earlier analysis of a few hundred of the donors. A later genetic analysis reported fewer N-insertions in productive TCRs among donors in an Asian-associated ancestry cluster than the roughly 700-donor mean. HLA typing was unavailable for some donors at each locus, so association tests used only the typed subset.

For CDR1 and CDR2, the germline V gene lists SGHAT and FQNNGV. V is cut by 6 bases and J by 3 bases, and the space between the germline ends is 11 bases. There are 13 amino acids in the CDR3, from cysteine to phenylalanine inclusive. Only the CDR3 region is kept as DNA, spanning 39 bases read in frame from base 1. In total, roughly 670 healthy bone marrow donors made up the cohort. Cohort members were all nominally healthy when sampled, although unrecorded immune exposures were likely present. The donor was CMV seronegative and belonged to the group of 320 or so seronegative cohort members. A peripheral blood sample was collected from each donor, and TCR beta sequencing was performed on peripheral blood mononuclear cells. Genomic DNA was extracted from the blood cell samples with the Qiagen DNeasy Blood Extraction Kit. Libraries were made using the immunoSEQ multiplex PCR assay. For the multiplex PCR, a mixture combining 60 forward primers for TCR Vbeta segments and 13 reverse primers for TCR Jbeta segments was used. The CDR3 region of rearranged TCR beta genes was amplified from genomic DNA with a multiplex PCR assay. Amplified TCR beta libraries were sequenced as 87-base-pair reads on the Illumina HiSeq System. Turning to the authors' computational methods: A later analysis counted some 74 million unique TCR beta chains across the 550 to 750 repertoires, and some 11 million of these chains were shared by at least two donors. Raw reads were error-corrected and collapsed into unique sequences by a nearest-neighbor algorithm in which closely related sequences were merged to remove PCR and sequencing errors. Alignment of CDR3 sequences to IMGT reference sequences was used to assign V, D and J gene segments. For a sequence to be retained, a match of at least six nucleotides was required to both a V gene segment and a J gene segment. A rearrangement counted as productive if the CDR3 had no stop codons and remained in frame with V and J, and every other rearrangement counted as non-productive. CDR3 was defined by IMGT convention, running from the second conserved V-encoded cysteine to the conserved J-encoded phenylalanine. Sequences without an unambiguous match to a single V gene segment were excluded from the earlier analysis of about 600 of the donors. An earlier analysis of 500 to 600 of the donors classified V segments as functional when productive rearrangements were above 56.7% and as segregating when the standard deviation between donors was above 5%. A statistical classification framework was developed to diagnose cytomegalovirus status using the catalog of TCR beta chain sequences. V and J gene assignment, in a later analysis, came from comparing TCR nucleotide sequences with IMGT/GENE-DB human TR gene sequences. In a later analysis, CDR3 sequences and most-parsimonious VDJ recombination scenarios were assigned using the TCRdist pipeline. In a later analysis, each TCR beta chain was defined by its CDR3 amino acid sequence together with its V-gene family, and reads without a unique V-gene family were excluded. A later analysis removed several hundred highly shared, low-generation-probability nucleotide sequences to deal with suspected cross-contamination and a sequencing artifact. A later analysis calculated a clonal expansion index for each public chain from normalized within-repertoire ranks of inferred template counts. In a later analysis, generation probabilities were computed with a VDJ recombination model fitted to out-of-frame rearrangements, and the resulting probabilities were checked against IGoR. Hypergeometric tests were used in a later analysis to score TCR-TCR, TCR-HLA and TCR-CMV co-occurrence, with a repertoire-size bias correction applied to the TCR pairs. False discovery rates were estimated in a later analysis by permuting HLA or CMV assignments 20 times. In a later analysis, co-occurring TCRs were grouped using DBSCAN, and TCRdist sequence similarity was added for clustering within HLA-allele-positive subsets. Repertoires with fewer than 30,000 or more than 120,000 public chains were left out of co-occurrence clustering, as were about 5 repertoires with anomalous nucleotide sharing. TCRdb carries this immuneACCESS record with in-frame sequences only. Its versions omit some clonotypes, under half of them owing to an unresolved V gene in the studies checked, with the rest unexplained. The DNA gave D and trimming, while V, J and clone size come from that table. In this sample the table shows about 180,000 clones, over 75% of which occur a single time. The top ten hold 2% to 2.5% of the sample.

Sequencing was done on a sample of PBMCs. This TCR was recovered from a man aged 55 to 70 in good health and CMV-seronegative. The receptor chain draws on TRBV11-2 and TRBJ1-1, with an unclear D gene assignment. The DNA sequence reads TGTGCCAGCAGTCCAACGGGATACACTGAAGCTTTCTTT. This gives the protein CASSPTGYTEAFF.